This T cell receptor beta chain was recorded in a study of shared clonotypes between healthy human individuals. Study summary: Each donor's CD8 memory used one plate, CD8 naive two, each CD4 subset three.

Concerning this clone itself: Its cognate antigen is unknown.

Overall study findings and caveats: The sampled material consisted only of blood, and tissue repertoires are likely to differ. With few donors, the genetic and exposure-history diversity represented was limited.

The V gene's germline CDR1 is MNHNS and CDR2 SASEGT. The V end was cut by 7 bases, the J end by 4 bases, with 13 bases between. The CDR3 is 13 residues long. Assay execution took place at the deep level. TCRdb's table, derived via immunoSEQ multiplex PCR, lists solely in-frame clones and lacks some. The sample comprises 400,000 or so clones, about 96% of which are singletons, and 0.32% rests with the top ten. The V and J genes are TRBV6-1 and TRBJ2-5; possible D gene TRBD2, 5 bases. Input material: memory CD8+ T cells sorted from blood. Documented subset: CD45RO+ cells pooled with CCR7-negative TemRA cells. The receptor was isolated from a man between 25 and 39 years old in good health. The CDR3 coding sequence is TGTGCCAGCATTTGGCGGGTCCGAGAGACCCAGTACTTC. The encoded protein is CASIWRVRETQYF.